The rows below give T cell receptor beta chains drawn from one sample of a study of cytomegalovirus exposure and HLA in healthy donors. Assay used: immunoSEQ multiplex PCR; TCRdb lists only in-frame clones, some missing. The sample includes 130,000 to 150,000 clones, more than 65% of them seen just once. The sequenced sample was PBMCs. These receptors were collected from a man aged 25 to 40 in good health and CMV-seropositive. The CDR3 runs from the conserved cysteine through the conserved F or W. Each record gives: V gene, J gene, D gene, clone size, CDR3 DNA, CDR3 protein. A D gene is named only where the DNA matches it firmly. Some rows mark clone size as missing; the rest say once, few, many or name a class of expanded clone.

>TRBV30|TRBJ2-5|TRBD2|.
TGTGCCTGGAGTGAAACCGGACTAGCGAAAGAGACCCAGTACTTC
CAWSETGLAKETQYF
>TRBV7-9|TRBJ2-1|TRBD2|.
TGTGCCAGCATGGGACTAGCGGGATACAATGAGCAGTTCTTC
CASMGLAGYNEQFF
>TRBV2|TRBJ2-7|.|.
TGTGCCAGCAGGGGTAGCCGAGGCGAGCAGTACTTC
CASRGSRGEQYF
>TRBV10-1|TRBJ2-7|.|.
TGCGCCAGCCCTCGACAGAGTTACTACGAGCAGTACTTC
CASPRQSYYEQYF
>TRBV5-1|TRBJ1-1|.|.
TGCGCCAGCAGCACGGGACTCAACCCGAACACTGAAGCTTTCTTT
CASSTGLNPNTEAFF
>TRBV30|TRBJ1-1|TRBD1|few
TGTGCCTGGGCTGAACAGGGGGCTGGCACTGAAGCTTTCTTT
CAWAEQGAGTEAFF
>TRBV30|TRBJ1-2|.|.
TGTGCCTGGAGTGTAGCAGGTTACTATGGCTACACCTTC
CAWSVAGYYGYTF
>TRBV6-5|TRBJ1-3|TRBD1|.
TGTGCCAGCAGTCGAACGACAGGGACTGGAAACACCATATATTTT
CASSRTTGTGNTIYF
>TRBV7-2|TRBJ1-2|TRBD1|.
TGTGCCAGCAGCGTAGGGACAGATGGCTACACCTTC
CASSVGTDGYTF
>TRBV7-9|TRBJ2-7|TRBD1|.
TGTGCCAGCAGCTGGGACAGGGGGCCGTGGTACGAGCAGTACTTC
CASSWDRGPWYEQYF
>TRBV30|TRBJ2-3|TRBD2|.
TGTGCCTCGGAACTAGCGGGGTTCACAGATACGCAGTATTTT
CASELAGFTDTQYF
>TRBV7-9|TRBJ2-1|TRBD2|few
TGTGCCAGCAGCTTAGTTCCAGCGGGGGACAATGAGCAGTTCTTC
CASSLVPAGDNEQFF
>TRBV19|TRBJ2-1|.|.
TGTGCCAGTAGTATAGAGGGCCCCTCGAAGCTCGCCTACAATGAGCAGTTCTTC
CASSIEGPSKLAYNEQFF
>TRBV18|TRBJ1-3|.|.
TGTGCCAGCTCGCAGGGTGACGGAAACACCATATATTTT
CASSQGDGNTIYF
>TRBV27|TRBJ2-1|.|.
TGTGCCAGCAGCTCAGGACAGTTCGGCTCCTACAATGAGCAGTTCTTC
CASSSGQFGSYNEQFF
>TRBV18|TRBJ2-5|.|few
TGTGCCAGCTCACCAAGCTCGGGGATTCAAGAGGCCCAGTACTTC
CASSPSSGIQEAQYF
>TRBV28|TRBJ2-7|TRBD1|.
TGTGCCAGCAGTGACAGGGGGGAGCAGTACTTC
CASSDRGEQYF
>TRBV6-6|TRBJ2-3|.|.
TGTGCCAGCAGTTACCGGCCCAGCGGCACAGATACGCAGTATTTT
CASSYRPSGTDTQYF
>TRBV21-1|TRBJ1-1|.|.
TGTGCCAGCAGCAAAGTGGCAACTGAAGCTTTCTTT
CASSKVATEAFF
>TRBV30|TRBJ1-1|.|.
TGTGCCTGGAGTGGACTCAACGTGAACACTGAAGCTTTCTTT
CAWSGLNVNTEAFF
>TRBV28|TRBJ2-7|.|.
TGTGCCAGCAGTAACTGGGGAAGGGGCAGGGGAAGTGGGGAGCAGTACTTC
CASSNWGRGRGSGEQYF
>TRBV7-9|TRBJ2-5|TRBD1|.
TGTGCCAGCAGCTTAGTGGGGACAGGGGGTATCCAAGAGACCCAGTACTTC
CASSLVGTGGIQETQYF
>TRBV9|TRBJ2-5|.|.
TGTGCCAGCAGCGTAGACGGCCAAGAGACCCAGTACTTC
CASSVDGQETQYF
>TRBV27|TRBJ2-7|TRBD1|.
TGTGCCAGCAGTTCGACAGGGGGCACCACCTACGAGCAGTACTTC
CASSSTGGTTYEQYF
>TRBV19|TRBJ2-7|.|.
TGTGCCAGTAGTTTGGACAGCTCCTACGAGCAGTACTTC
CASSLDSSYEQYF
>TRBV19|TRBJ2-7|TRBD1|.
TGTGCCAGTAGTATAGGCGTCAGGGGGTCTTTCTACGAGCAGTACTTC
CASSIGVRGSFYEQYF
>TRBV25-1|TRBJ2-5|TRBD1|.
TGTGCCAGCAGTGAATCTGGACAGGGGGGTGAGACCCAGTACTTC
CASSESGQGGETQYF
>TRBV4-3|TRBJ2-2|TRBD1|.
TGCGCCAGCAGCCTTAGCTCCGGGACAGGCGGACCCGGGGAGCTGTTTTTT
CASSLSSGTGGPGELFF
>TRBV27|TRBJ2-1|TRBD1|.
TGTGCCAGCAGTCCCCTTGGGACAGGCAATGAGCAGTTCTTC
CASSPLGTGNEQFF
>TRBV4-1|TRBJ1-6|TRBD1|.
TGCGCCAGCAGCCCCCGGACAGGGGATTCACCCCTCCACTTT
CASSPRTGDSPLHF
>TRBV5-1|TRBJ2-7|TRBD2|.
TGCGCCAGCAGCTCTTCACCGGGACTAGCGCAACGAGAGTCCTCCTACGAGCAGTACTTC
CASSSSPGLAQRESSYEQYF
>TRBV4-1|TRBJ2-1|TRBD1|.
TGCGCCAGCAGCCTCCCTGGGACAGGGTCCAATGAGCAGTTCTTC
CASSLPGTGSNEQFF
>TRBV5-4|TRBJ1-1|.|.
TGTGCCAGCAGCCTACCAGGGATCACTGAAGCTTTCTTT
CASSLPGITEAFF
>TRBV5-1|TRBJ2-1|.|once
TGCGCCAGCAGCTTGTTGGTAGCATCTTCCTACAATGAGCAGTTCTTC
CASSLLVASSYNEQFF
>TRBV28|TRBJ2-1|TRBD2|.
TGTGCCGCGGGGGGCCCCTACAATGAGCAGTTCTTC
CAAGGPYNEQFF
>TRBV30|TRBJ1-1|.|.
TGTGCCTGGAGTGTACTAGATGGGACTGAAGCTTTCTTT
CAWSVLDGTEAFF
>TRBV7-7|TRBJ2-1|TRBD2|.
TGTGCCAGCAGCTTCAGCACTAGCGGGGGAGTCAATGAGCAGTTCTTC
CASSFSTSGGVNEQFF
>TRBV28|TRBJ2-7|TRBD2|.
TGTGCCAGCAGTTTATTAGGGAACTACATAGCGGGAGGGCCGGTGTGGTGCGAGCAGTACTTC
CASSLLGNYIAGGPVWCEQYF
>TRBV28|TRBJ2-7|TRBD1|few
TGTGCCAGCCTCGGCATGACAGGGGCCTACGAGCAGTACTTC
CASLGMTGAYEQYF
>TRBV5-1|TRBJ2-4|TRBD1|.
TGCGCCAGCAGCTTGGCCCAGACAGGGGGGAGCATTCAGTACTTC
CASSLAQTGGSIQYF
>TRBV7-8|TRBJ2-7|TRBD1|.
TGTGCCAGCAGCTCCCGGGACAGGGGAAACGAGCAGTACTTC
CASSSRDRGNEQYF
>TRBV11-3|TRBJ2-7|.|.
TGTGCCAGCAGCCCGGGGTGGGGTAACGAGCAGTACTTC
CASSPGWGNEQYF
>TRBV15|TRBJ2-2|.|.
TGTGCCACCAGGGGACTTTTAAACACCGGGGAGCTGTTTTTT
CATRGLLNTGELFF
>TRBV11-2|TRBJ1-3|.|.
TGTGCCAGCAGACTTCTCACAGGGCGAAGCGGAAACACCATATATTTT
CASRLLTGRSGNTIYF
>TRBV9|TRBJ2-3|.|.
TGTGCCAGCAGCGTTGATCAGGGGCAGCCCACAGATACGCAGTATTTT
CASSVDQGQPTDTQYF
>TRBV10-2|TRBJ1-2|.|.
TGCGCCAGCAGTGGTGACGGGAGGCGTGGCTACACCTTC
CASSGDGRRGYTF
>TRBV7-9|TRBJ1-2|.|.
TGTTCCAGCAGTTTTTCAGGAGCTAGGGGCTATGGCTACACCTTC
CSSSFSGARGYGYTF
>TRBV7-8|TRBJ1-5|TRBD1|.
TGTGCCAGCAGCTCACCACCCCACAGGGGGCCCTCATTTAGCAATCAGCCCCAGCATTTT
CASSSPPHRGPSFSNQPQHF
>TRBV27|TRBJ2-1|.|.
TGTGCCAGCAGTCCTCTTACAAATGAGCAGTTCTTC
CASSPLTNEQFF
>TRBV7-2|TRBJ2-7|TRBD1|.
TGTGCCAGCAGCTTAGGGCAGGGGGCAGGAGAGCAGTACTTC
CASSLGQGAGEQYF
>TRBV7-9|TRBJ1-6|.|.
TGTGCCAGCAGCTTACGAGGGCATGAGAATAATTCACCCCTCCACTTT
CASSLRGHENNSPLHF
>TRBV4-3|TRBJ2-2|.|.
TGCGCCAGCAGCCAGCTGACAGACACCGGGGAGCTGTTTTTT
CASSQLTDTGELFF
>TRBV6-5|TRBJ1-1|TRBD1|.
TGTGCCAGCAGTCCCGACAGGGGCACTGAAGCTTTCTTT
CASSPDRGTEAFF
>TRBV7-9|TRBJ2-7|.|.
TGTGCCAGCAGCCCCCGGACAGCCTCCTACGAGCAGTACTTC
CASSPRTASYEQYF